The 27 T cell receptor beta chains below come from one sample, sequenced in a study of blood T cell repertoires in COVID-19. Some clones are missing from TCRdb's copy, which holds only in-frame ones; the method was immunoSEQ multiplex PCR. The data contain roughly 180,000 clones, about 83% of them singletons. Sequencing input: PBMCs or T cells enriched from blood (not recorded which). The receptors originated from a young woman who had recovered from COVID-19.

The chain is built from TRBV7-9 and TRBJ2-7; D might be TRBD1 (6 bases). Per the germline V gene, CDR1 is SEHNR and CDR2 is FQNEAQ (reference sequence). This CDR3 has 14 amino acids. V was clipped by 5 bases and J by 4 bases, with 15 bases between them. CDR3 DNA: TGTGCCAGCAGCGCAAGTCACAGGGTTTACGAGCAGTACTTC. Protein sequence: CASSASHRVYEQYF.

The chain combines TRBV28 with TRBJ2-7, with D tentatively TRBD2 (6 bases). This CDR3 is 15 amino acids long. Trimming cost V 3 bases and J 2 bases, with 14 bases left between them. Germline V gene lookup returns CDR1 MDHEN and CDR2 SYDVKM. The CDR3 here is CASSFPRGTTYEQYF. The CDR3 bases are TGTGCCAGCAGTTTCCCCCGCGGGACCACCTACGAGCAGTACTTC.

CDR3 sequence (DNA): TGTGCCAGCAGCTTGTACGGAGGGAGCTCCTACAATGAGCAGTTCTTC. It specifies CASSLYGGSSYNEQFF. The V gene is TRBV5-6, the J gene TRBJ2-1, with a possible D match to TRBD2 (6 bases). Germline values: CDR1 SGHDT, CDR2 YYEEEE. This CDR3 has 16 residues. Trimming pared 1 base from V and 0 bases from J, leaving 11 bases between.

The genes are TRBV28 and TRBJ1-2; 10 bases line up with TRBD1. The germline V gene encodes CDR1 MDHEN and CDR2 SYDVKM. The CDR3 sequence is 15 residues long. Trimming took 4 bases from V and 4 from J; bases not matched to a gene: 6. The CDR3 loop reads CASSSRTGGGYGYTF. Here the CDR3 DNA reads TGTGCCAGCAGTTCCCGGACAGGGGGGGGCTATGGCTACACCTTC.

V gene TRBV27 combines with J gene TRBJ1-4; D call uncertain. There are 13 residues in the CDR3. The germline V gene has CDR1 MNHEY and CDR2 SMNVEV (reference sequence). V lost 2 bases, J lost 8 bases, and 9 bases lay in between. The CDR3 DNA follows: TGTGCCAGCAGTTTAGGGCTGGCGGAAAAACTGTTTTTT. This sequence encodes CASSLGLAEKLFF.

The V call is TRBV5-8, the J call TRBJ2-1; D may be TRBD1 (5 bases). In germline, CDR1 is SGHTS, CDR2 YDEGEE. The CDR3 extends over 17 amino acids. V was clipped by 2 bases and J by 4 bases, with 19 bases between them. DNA of the CDR3: TGTGCCAGCAGCTTTGGTCGTGCAGGGAAATTGTACAATGAGCAGTTCTTC. It yields the protein CASSFGRAGKLYNEQFF. Looking up the rest from reference TRBV5-8 and TRBJ2-1 gives the full variable domain: EAGVTQSPTHLIKTRGQQATLRCSPISGHTSVYWYQQALGLGLQFLLWYDEGEERNRGNFPPRFSGRQFPNYSSELNVNALELEDSALYLCASSFGRAGKLYNEQFFGPGTRLTVL.

J is TRBJ2-4 and V is TRBV7-2; TRBD2 is a possible D gene (6 bases). V was cut by 1 base and J by 8 bases, with 15 bases left in between. Germline V CDR1 and CDR2: SGHTA, FQGNSA. The CDR3 is made up of 15 amino acids. The chain's CDR3 is CASSLVAERWDIQYF. The CDR3 DNA reads TGTGCCAGCAGCTTAGTAGCGGAACGGTGGGACATTCAGTACTTC.

V gene TRBV27 combines with J gene TRBJ2-1; 8 bases fit TRBD1. There are 16 residues in the CDR3. Germline V CDR1 and CDR2: MNHEY, SMNVEV (reference sequence). V dropped 0 bases and J dropped 6; count of bases not matched to a gene: 7. The CDR3 DNA is TGTGCCAGCAGTTTATCCGCGGGACAGGCCAGCAATGAGCAGTTCTTC. Translation gives CASSLSAGQASNEQFF.

J is TRBJ1-2 and V is TRBV7-9; D not resolved. V was clipped by 0 bases and J by 8 bases, with 7 bases between them. The CDR3 consists of 12 residues. In germline, CDR1 is SEHNR, CDR2 FQNEAQ (reference sequence). In DNA, the CDR3 is TGTGCCAGCAGCTTAGCGCGAAGCGGCTACACCTTC. Amino acids: CASSLARSGYTF.

The chain employs TRBV19 and TRBJ2-1, with a weak D call TRBD2 (6 bases). This CDR3 is 14 amino acids long. Germline assignment: CDR1 LNHDA and CDR2 SQIVND (reference sequence). Trimming left V 9 bases short and J 5 bases short, with 17 bases between. The CDR3 here is CASEGSGPNNEQFF. The CDR3 bases are TGTGCCAGCGAAGGTAGCGGACCGAACAATGAGCAGTTCTTC.

The V and J genes are TRBV2 and TRBJ2-4; 7 positions match TRBD1. The germline V gene encodes CDR1 SNHLY and CDR2 FYNNEI. J gave up 4 bases and V 3 bases, and 6 bases lay outside the gene matches. The CDR3 covers 15 residues. The DNA of the CDR3 is TGTGCCAGCAGTGAGTTTAGACAGGGAAAAAACATTCAGTACTTC. This translates into CASSEFRQGKNIQYF.

The chain links TRBV5-1 to TRBJ2-3, with 7 positions matching TRBD1. CDR1 is SGHRS, CDR2 YFSETQ, per germline. V was clipped by 1 base and J by 2 bases; unmatched bases: 4. The CDR3 has 15 amino acids. CDR3 loop: CASSLTTGSTDTQYF. The CDR3, as DNA: TGCGCCAGCAGCTTGACGACAGGGTCCACAGATACGCAGTATTTT. The complete variable domain, with remaining parts taken from reference TRBV5-1 and TRBJ2-3, reads KAGVTQTPRYLIKTRGQQVTLSCSPISGHRSVSWYQQTPGQGLQFLFEYFSETQRNKGNFPGRFSGRQFSNSRSEMNVSTLELGDSALYLCASSLTTGSTDTQYFGPGTRLTVL.

The CDR3 region is CASSLAGLEPQHF. The CDR3 DNA follows: TGTGCCAGCAGCCTGGCGGGGTTGGAACCCCAGCATTTT. The chain recombines TRBV7-8 with TRBJ1-5; D not certain. The CDR3 is 13 residues long. V gave up 5 bases and J gave up 10 bases, with 15 bases separating them. Germline CDR1 reads SGHVS; CDR2 reads FQNEAQ.

Written as DNA, the CDR3 is TGTGCCAGCAGTCGGACACAGAACAATCAGCCCCAGCATTTT. It codes for CASSRTQNNQPQHF. The rearrangement uses TRBV2 and TRBJ1-5, with D maybe TRBD1 (5 bases). V shed 5 bases and J shed 3 bases, with 11 bases lying between them. The CDR3 covers 14 residues. Germline V gives CDR1 SNHLY, CDR2 FYNNEI.

Details on this clone: Sequence at one end of the junction differs from germline and may be a read error. J is TRBJ2-7 and V is TRBV10-1, with TRBD2 identical over 7 bases. The germline V gene encodes CDR1 WNHNN and CDR2 SYGVQD (reference sequence). This CDR3 spans 16 amino acids. CDR3 residues: CASSEVIEGRAYQQYF. In DNA, the CDR3 is TGCGCCAGCAGTGAAGTCATAGAGGGGAGGGCCTACCAGCAGTACTTC.

The chain uses TRBV13 and TRBJ2-3; 10 bases fit TRBD1. The CDR3 is 16 amino acids. V lost 3 bases, J lost 6 bases, and 9 bases stayed unmatched. In germline, CDR1 is PRHDT, CDR2 FYEKMQ (reference sequence). DNA of the CDR3: TGTGCCAGCAGCTTGAAGACAGGGGGCACCACGGATACGCAGTATTTT. Amino acid sequence: CASSLKTGGTTDTQYF.

The V gene is TRBV5-1, the J gene TRBJ2-2; D unclear. The CDR3 has 14 residues. Germline V lookup: CDR1 SGHRS, CDR2 YFSETQ. V was trimmed by 2 bases and J by 1 base, leaving 6 bases between them. The CDR3 here is CASSFSWNTGELFF. The CDR3 DNA reads as TGCGCCAGCAGCTTTAGTTGGAACACCGGGGAGCTGTTTTTT.

The rearrangement links TRBV7-8 to TRBJ1-1; TRBD1 agrees at 8 bases. CDR1 and CDR2 (germline): SGHVS, FQNEAQ. Losses at the gene ends were 2 bases for V and 1 base for J; bases not matched to a gene: 3. This CDR3 has 15 amino acids. CDR3 in DNA: TGTGCCAGCAGCTTAAGAGGACAGGGGAACACTGAAGCTTTCTTT. Protein: CASSLRGQGNTEAFF.

V gene TRBV6-2 or TRBV6-3 combines with J gene TRBJ1-4, with D possibly matching TRBD1 (5 bases). Between the trimmed V and J ends, which lost 5 bases and 7 bases, there was a span of 11 bases. From germline, CDR1 is MNHEY and CDR2 SVGEGT. The CDR3 loop spans 13 amino acids. The DNA for the CDR3 is TGTGCCAGCAGTCTCCCCGGGGGTGAAAAACTGTTTTTT. It encodes CASSLPGGEKLFF.

The V gene is TRBV11-2, the J gene TRBJ2-7; D perhaps matches TRBD2 (6 bases). Germline assignment: CDR1 SGHAT and CDR2 FQNNGV. The CDR3 is 16 residues long. V was pared by 1 base and J by 6 bases, with 19 bases between. The DNA of the CDR3 is TGTGCCAGCAGCTTAGGGGGTGGAGGAGGGTTAGGCGAGCAGTACTTC. This sequence encodes CASSLGGGGGLGEQYF.

The rearrangement uses TRBV7-2 and TRBJ2-7, with no clear D. The CDR3 runs 12 residues. Trimming removed 5 bases from V and 3 bases from J, with 8 bases in between. Germline V gives CDR1 SGHTA, CDR2 FQGNSA. This CDR3 reads CASSPSFYEQYF. The DNA for the CDR3 is TGTGCCAGCAGCCCTTCCTTCTACGAGCAGTACTTC.

This chain joins TRBV6-5 and TRBJ2-7; 10 bases are a match to TRBD1. The CDR3 contains 14 residues. The J segment lost 6 bases and the V segment lost 4 bases, leaving 6 bases of the junction unmatched. From germline, CDR1 is MNHEY and CDR2 SVGAGI. The CDR3 spells CASSSTGGLGEQYF. In nucleotides, the CDR3 is TGTGCCAGCAGTTCGACAGGGGGCCTCGGCGAGCAGTACTTC.

The V and J genes are TRBV2 and TRBJ1-4; 8 bases are shared with TRBD1. This CDR3 spans 14 amino acids. Germline V gene sequence: CDR1 SNHLY, CDR2 FYNNEI. The V gene end was trimmed by 7 bases and the J gene end by 8 bases; junction bases not matched to a gene: 9. The CDR3 spells CASTPGGAEEKLFF. CDR3 nucleotide sequence: TGTGCCAGCACGCCAGGGGGCGCGGAAGAAAAACTGTTTTTT.

V usage is TRBV5-1 and J usage is TRBJ2-5; 7 nucleotides agree with TRBD1. Germline V CDR1 and CDR2: SGHRS, YFSETQ. This CDR3 has 15 residues. With 6 bases clipped from V and 0 bases from J, the junction kept 8 bases outside the gene matches. The CDR3 nucleotides read TGCGCCAGCACCACCGGGACAGCGTACCAAGAGACCCAGTACTTC. Translation: CASTTGTAYQETQYF.

This chain joins TRBV15 and TRBJ2-5, with D uncertain. The CDR3 extends over 14 amino acids. V shed 0 bases and J shed 5 bases, with 10 bases lying between them. Germline assignment: CDR1 LNHNV and CDR2 YYDKDF (reference sequence). CDR3 DNA: TGTGCCACCAGCAGAGACCCCAAGCCGGAGACCCAGTACTTC. Its translation is CATSRDPKPETQYF.

The chain couples TRBV24-1 to TRBJ2-5; tentative D call: TRBD2 (6 bases). The germline V and J ends were trimmed by 1 base and 1 base, with 18 bases remaining between them. CDR1 is KGHDR, CDR2 SFDVKD, per germline. The CDR3 is 18 residues long. CDR3 loop: CATSDFGGNDGGQETQYF. DNA of the CDR3: TGTGCCACCAGTGATTTTGGGGGGAATGACGGGGGCCAAGAGACCCAGTACTTC.

The chain is built from TRBV4-1 and TRBJ2-7; a weak D match, TRBD2 (5 bases). The CDR3 is made up of 14 amino acids. Trimming cost V 0 bases and J 11 bases, with 17 bases left between them. Germline loops: CDR1 MGHRA, CDR2 YSYEKL. CDR3 in DNA: TGCGCCAGCAGCCAAGATCCTAAGGCGAGGGATGAGTACTTC. Translated: CASSQDPKARDEYF.